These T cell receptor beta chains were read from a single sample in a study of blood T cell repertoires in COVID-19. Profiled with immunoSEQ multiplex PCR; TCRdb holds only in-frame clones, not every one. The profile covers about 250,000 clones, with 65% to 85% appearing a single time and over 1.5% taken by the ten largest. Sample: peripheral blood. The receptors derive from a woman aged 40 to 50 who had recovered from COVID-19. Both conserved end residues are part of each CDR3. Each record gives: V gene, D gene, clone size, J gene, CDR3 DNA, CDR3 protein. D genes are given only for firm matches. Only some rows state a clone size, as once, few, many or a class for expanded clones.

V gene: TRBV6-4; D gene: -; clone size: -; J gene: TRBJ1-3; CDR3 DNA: TGTGCCAGCAGTGACACGGGACTCTCTGGAAACACCATATATTTT; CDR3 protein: CASSDTGLSGNTIYF
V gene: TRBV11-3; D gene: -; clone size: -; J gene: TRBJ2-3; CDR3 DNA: TGTGCCAGCAGCTTAGCAACAGATACGCAGTATTTT; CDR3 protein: CASSLATDTQYF
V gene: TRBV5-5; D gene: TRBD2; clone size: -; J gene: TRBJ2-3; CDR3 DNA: TGTGCCAGCAGCTTGGGAAGCGGGGGAAGAGGGGGCACAGATACGCAGTATTTT; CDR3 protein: CASSLGSGGRGGTDTQYF
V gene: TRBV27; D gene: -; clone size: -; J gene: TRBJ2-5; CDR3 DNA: TGTGCCAGCAGCCCCGGGGGAGCGACCCAGTACTTC; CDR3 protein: CASSPGGATQYF
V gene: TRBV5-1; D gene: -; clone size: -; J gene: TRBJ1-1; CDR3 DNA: TGCGCCAGCAGCTTGGAAACAGGACAGCTGAACACTGAAGCTTTCTTT; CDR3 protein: CASSLETGQLNTEAFF
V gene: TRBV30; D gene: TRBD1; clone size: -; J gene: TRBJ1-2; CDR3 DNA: TGTGCCTGGAGTGTACGTTGGTCAGGGGGAGTCTATGGCTACACCTTC; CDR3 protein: CAWSVRWSGGVYGYTF
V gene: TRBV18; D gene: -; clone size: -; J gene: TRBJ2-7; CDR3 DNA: TGTGCCAGCTCACCGGTACTAAGCGGAGACGAGCAGTACTTC; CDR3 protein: CASSPVLSGDEQYF
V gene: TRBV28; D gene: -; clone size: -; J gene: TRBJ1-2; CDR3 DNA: TGTGCCAGCAGGCTGGCCAACAACTATGGCTACACCTTC; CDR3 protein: CASRLANNYGYTF
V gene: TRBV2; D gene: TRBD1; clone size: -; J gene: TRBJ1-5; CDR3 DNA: TGTGCCAGCAGTGCGGACAGGGTCGGGCAGCCCCAGCATTTT; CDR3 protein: CASSADRVGQPQHF
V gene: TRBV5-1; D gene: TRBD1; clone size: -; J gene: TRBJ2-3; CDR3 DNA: TGCGCCAGCAGCGAAGGACAGGGAGGCACAGATACGCAGTATTTT; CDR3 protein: CASSEGQGGTDTQYF
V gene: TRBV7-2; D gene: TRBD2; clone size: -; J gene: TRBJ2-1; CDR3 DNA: TGTGCCAGCAGTCCCGAGATAGCGGGGAACAATGAGCAGTTCTTC; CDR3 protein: CASSPEIAGNNEQFF
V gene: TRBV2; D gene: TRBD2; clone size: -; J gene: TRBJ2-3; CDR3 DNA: TGTGCCAGCAGTGGCAAGCGGGGGGCCTTCACAGATACGCAGTATTTT; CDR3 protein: CASSGKRGAFTDTQYF
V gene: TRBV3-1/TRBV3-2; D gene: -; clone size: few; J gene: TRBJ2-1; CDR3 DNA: TGTGCCAGCAGCCATGACTCCCATGAGCAGTTCTTC; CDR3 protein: CASSHDSHEQFF
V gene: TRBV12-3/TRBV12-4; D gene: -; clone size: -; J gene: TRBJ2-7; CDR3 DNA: TGTGCCAGCAGTTTATGGGAGGCCCACGAGCAGTACTTC; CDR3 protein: CASSLWEAHEQYF
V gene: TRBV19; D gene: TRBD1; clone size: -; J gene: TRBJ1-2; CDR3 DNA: TGTGCCAGTAGTATAGGGGTCGGGACAGAGAATAACTATGGCTACACCTTC; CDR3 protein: CASSIGVGTENNYGYTF
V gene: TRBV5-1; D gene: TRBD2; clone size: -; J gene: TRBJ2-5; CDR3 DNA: TGCGCCAGCAGCTTGGTTGCTAGCGGGGGGGGACGAGAGACCCAGTACTTC; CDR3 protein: CASSLVASGGGRETQYF
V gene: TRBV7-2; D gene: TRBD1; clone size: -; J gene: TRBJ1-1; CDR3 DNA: TGTGCCAGCAGCTCCGCAGGGGGCCGGAACACTGAAGCTTTCTTT; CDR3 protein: CASSSAGGRNTEAFF
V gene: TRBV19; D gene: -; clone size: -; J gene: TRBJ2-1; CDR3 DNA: TGTGCCAGTAGTATTTCAGAATACAATGAGCAGTTCTTC; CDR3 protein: CASSISEYNEQFF
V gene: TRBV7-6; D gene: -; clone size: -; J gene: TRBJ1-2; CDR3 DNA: TGTGCCAGCAGCGACCTGTCCTGGACAGCAAAGGATGGCTACACCTTC; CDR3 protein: CASSDLSWTAKDGYTF
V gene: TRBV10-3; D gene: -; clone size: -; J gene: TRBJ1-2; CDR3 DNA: TGTGCCATCAGTCAGAACGGAGGGGATGGCTACACCTTC; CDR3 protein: CAISQNGGDGYTF
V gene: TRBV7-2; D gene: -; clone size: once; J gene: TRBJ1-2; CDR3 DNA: TGTGCCAGCAGCTTAGTACCGCGGGCCAACTATGGCTACACCTTC; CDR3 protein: CASSLVPRANYGYTF
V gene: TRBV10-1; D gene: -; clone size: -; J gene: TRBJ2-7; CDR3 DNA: TGCGCCAGCAGTGAGTCGATAAGTAAGCACGAGCAGTACTTC; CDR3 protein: CASSESISKHEQYF
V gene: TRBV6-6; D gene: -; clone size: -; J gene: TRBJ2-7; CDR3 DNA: TGTGCCAGCAGTCCCGGGACACAAGTCTACGAGCAGTACTTC; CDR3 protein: CASSPGTQVYEQYF
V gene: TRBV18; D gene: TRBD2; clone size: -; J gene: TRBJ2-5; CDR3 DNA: TGTGCCAGCTCACCCCAGAGCGGGGGGATCCAAGAGACCCAGTACTTC; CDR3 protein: CASSPQSGGIQETQYF
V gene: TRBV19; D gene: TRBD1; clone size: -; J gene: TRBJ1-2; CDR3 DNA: TGTGCCAGTACCCCCGGGACAGGGGTCTATTGGGGCTACACCTTC; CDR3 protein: CASTPGTGVYWGYTF
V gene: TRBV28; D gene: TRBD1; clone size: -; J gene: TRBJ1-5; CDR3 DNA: TGTGCCAGTGGGACAGGGACCAATCAGCCCCAGCATTTT; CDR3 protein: CASGTGTNQPQHF
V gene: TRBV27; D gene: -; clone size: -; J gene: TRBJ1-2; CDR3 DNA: TGTGCCAGCAGTCCCGGGATGGAAGCTAACTATGGCTACACCTTC; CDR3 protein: CASSPGMEANYGYTF
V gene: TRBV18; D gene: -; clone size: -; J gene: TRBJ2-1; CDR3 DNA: TGTGCCAGCTCACCACCGGCTCAAAGCTCCTACAATGAGCAGTTCTTC; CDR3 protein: CASSPPAQSSYNEQFF
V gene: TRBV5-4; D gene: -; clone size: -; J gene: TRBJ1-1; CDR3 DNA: TGTGCCAGCAGCGTCGAACAGGGACCTGAAGCTTTCTTT; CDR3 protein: CASSVEQGPEAFF
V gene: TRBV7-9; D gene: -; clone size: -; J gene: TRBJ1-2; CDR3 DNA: TGTGCCAGCAGCTACGGGACAAGAGGTGGCTACACCTTC; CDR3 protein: CASSYGTRGGYTF
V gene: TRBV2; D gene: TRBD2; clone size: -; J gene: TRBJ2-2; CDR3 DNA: TGTGCCAGCAGTGAATCCTTAGCGGGGCATTACACCGGGGAGCTGTTTTTT; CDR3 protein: CASSESLAGHYTGELFF
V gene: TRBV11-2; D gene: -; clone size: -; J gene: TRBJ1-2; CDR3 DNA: TGTGCCAGCAGCTTAGAAGGGAGCGGCTACACCTTC; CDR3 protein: CASSLEGSGYTF
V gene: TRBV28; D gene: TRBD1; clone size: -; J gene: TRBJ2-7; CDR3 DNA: TGTGCCAGCAGAACCGGGACAGGGATCTCCTACGAGCAGTACTTC; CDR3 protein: CASRTGTGISYEQYF
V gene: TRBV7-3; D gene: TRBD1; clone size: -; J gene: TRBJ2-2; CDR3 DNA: TGTGCCAGCAGCTTAAACGGGTTTGAACAGGGGCTTAACACCGGGGAGCTGTTTTTT; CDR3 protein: CASSLNGFEQGLNTGELFF
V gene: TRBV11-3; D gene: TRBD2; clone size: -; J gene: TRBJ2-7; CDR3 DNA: TGTGCCTCCGGCGGGGGTCCTCAGTACGAGCAGTACTTC; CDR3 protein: CASGGGPQYEQYF
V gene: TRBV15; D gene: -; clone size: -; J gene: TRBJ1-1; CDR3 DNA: TGTGCCACCAGCAGAGATGACAGGCTTACTGAAGCTTTCTTT; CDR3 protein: CATSRDDRLTEAFF
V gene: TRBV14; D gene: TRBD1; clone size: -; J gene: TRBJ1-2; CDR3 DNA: TGTGCCAGCAGCCAGAGGACAGGAGGAAACTATGGCTACACCTTC; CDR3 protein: CASSQRTGGNYGYTF
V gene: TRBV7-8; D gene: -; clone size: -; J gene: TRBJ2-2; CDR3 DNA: TGTGCCAGCAGCTTAGAAGGAGGGATAAGGACCGGGGAGCTGTTTTTT; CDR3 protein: CASSLEGGIRTGELFF
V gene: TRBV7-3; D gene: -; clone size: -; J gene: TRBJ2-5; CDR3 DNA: TGTGCCAGCAGCCCGACTAGCCAAGAGACCCAGTACTTC; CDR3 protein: CASSPTSQETQYF
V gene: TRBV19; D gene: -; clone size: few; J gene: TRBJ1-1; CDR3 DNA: TGTGCCAGTAGTATGGGGGCCGGTTGGGACACTGAAGCTTTCTTT; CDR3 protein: CASSMGAGWDTEAFF
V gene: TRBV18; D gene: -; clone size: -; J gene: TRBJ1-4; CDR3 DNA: TGTGCCAGCTCACCACCGGACGGACAGAATGAAAAACTGTTTTTT; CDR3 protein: CASSPPDGQNEKLFF
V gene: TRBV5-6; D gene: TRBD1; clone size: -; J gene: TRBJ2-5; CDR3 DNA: TGTGCCAGCAGCTTAGATACCGGGACAGGGGAAGAGACCCAGTACTTC; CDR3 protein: CASSLDTGTGEETQYF
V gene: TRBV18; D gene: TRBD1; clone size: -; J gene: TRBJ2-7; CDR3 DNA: TGTGCCAGCTCAGCCGGGACAGGGGGCATCGACTACGAGCAGTACTTC; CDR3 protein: CASSAGTGGIDYEQYF
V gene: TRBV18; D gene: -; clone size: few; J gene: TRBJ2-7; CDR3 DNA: TGTGCCAGCTCCCCTACCCGTGCGGGATCCAAGGTCCTCGGTACCTACGAGCAGTACTTC; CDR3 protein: CASSPTRAGSKVLGTYEQYF
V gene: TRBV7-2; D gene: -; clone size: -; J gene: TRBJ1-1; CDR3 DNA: TGTGCCAGCAGCTTACAGAAGAACACTGAAGCTTTCTTT; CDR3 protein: CASSLQKNTEAFF
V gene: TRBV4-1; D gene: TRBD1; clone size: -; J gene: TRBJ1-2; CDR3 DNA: TGCGCCAGCAGCCAAGGACAGGGGATCTATGGCTACACCTTC; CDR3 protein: CASSQGQGIYGYTF